The T cell receptor beta chain under discussion was sequenced for a study of T cells in Graves' hyperthyroidism and ophthalmopathy. This clonotype has a count of ten or more. The study based diagnoses on clinical symptoms, serum thyroxine and TRAb, thyroid ultrasound and orbital computed tomography. Out of approximately 10 ml of fresh peripheral blood came the PBMCs. V was pared by 5 bases and J by 3 bases, with 7 bases of the junction left unmatched. This CDR3 is 15 amino acids long. Germline V gene lookup returns CDR1 SGHTA and CDR2 FQGNSA. Researchers took RNA transcripts and amplified the TCR beta CDR3 regions from them. HTBI primers drove first-round RT-PCR of the TCR CDR3. TCRdb used MiXCR to reprocess the multiplex PCR reads, holding one entry per CDR3 protein. The data show nearly 110,000 distinct CDR3 sequences, with 16% seen just once and under 45% held by the top ten.

This rearrangement joins TRBV7-2 to TRBJ2-1; 7 bases match TRBD2. The TCR comes from a woman aged 45-59 years with Graves' hyperthyroidism. Sequencing was performed on blood. The CDR3 spells CASSPYSSGYNEQFF. In DNA form, the CDR3 reads TGTGCCAGCAGCCCCTACTCTAGCGGCTACAATGAGCAGTTCTTC.